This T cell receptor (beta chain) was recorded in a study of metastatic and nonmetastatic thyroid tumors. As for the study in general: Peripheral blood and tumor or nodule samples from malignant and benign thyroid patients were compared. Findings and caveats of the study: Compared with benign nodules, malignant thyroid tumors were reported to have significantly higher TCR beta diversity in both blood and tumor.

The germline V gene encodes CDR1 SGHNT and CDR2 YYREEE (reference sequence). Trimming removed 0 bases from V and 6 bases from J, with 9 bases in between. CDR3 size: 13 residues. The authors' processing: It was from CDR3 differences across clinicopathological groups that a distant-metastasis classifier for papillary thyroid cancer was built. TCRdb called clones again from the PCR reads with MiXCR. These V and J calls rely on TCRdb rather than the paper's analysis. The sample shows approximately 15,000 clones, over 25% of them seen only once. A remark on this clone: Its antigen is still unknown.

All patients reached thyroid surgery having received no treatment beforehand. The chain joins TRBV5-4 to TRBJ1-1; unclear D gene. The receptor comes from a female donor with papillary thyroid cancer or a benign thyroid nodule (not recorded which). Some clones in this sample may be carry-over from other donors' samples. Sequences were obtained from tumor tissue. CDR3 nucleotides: TGTGCCAGCAGCTTGGTGGCAGGCCCTGAAGCTTTCTTT. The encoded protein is CASSLVAGPEAFF.